This TCR beta chain was obtained from a study of beta chain features in type 1 diabetes. There are a few counts of this clone. Its target is not known. The whole isolated RNA underwent reverse transcription, so sequencing captured expressed TCRB transcripts. Profiling relied on immunoSEQ multiplex PCR, and the TCRdb table lists in-frame clones only, not all of them. The sample contains some 250,000 clones, 11% of which appear only once. The CDR3 loop spans 17 amino acids. From germline, CDR1 is SGDLS and CDR2 YYNGEE. The ends were cut back, 4 bases at V and 0 bases at J, with 20 bases in the middle. Findings of the study overall: In these data, an HLA type influence on TCRB rearrangement remained unresolved. Equally in patients and controls, shorter templates might have been favored by PCR. Moderate but significant shortening of TCRB CDR3s was recorded in all four CD4+ subsets from Type 1 diabetes patients.

Sequencing was carried out using naive CD4+ T cells from blood. This receptor was taken from a man aged 25-40 years with type 1 diabetes. The chain joins TRBV9 to TRBJ2-7; TRBD1 is a possible D gene (5 bases). CDR3 sequence (DNA): TGTGCCAGCAGCCCCTACGTGGGGCAGCTTAGCTCCTACGAGCAGTACTTC. This encodes CASSPYVGQLSSYEQYF.